This T cell receptor (beta chain) was sequenced during a study of blood T cell repertoires in COVID-19 (TCRdb year 2020). As for the study more broadly: The collaborator samples originated in the United States, Italy and Spain and spanned the acute and convalescent phases of COVID-19. The material from the prospective study consisted of cDNA or gDNA derived from T cells, B-cell-depleted T cells, or PBMCs. Subjects who had been exposed to COVID-19, were actively infected with it, or had recovered from it provided the deeply sampled blood TCRbeta repertoires that made up the dataset. A freely available public database, intended as a resource for researchers studying the immune response to SARS-CoV-2, is where the repertoires were released. The samples were drawn from the first 160 participants of the ongoing ImmuneRACE study and from 950 to 1,500 subjects provided by 6 global collaborators. Nearly every sample came with metadata listing a de-identified subject ID, COVID-19 status, age in years and sex. Where available, HLA class I and class II types were obtained from metadata supplied by the sample provider rather than from assay-based typing.

TCRbeta CDR3 regions were amplified from genomic DNA using the immunoSEQ Assay, a bias-controlled multiplex PCR. The authors' pipeline ran thus. The number of nucleated cells in each sample was estimated by amplification of reference gene primers within the assay. To quantify the absolute abundance of each unique TCRbeta CDR3 rearrangement, sequence reads were collapsed and filtered. For each sample, productive Simpson clonality was calculated by taking the square root of Simpson's diversity index across productive rearrangements. This immuneACCESS table, as held by TCRdb, lists in-frame sequences with V and J called but not all clones. Of the missing ones, under half trace to an unresolved V gene in checked studies; the others have no known cause. The DNA was the basis for D and trimming; V, J and clone size are from that table. This sample gives 65,000 to 85,000 clones in total; roughly 88% of them show up just once. Less than 2.5% of the sample comes from the top ten.

The collaborating institutions used their own protocols to collect whole blood in K2EDTA tubes. For TCRbeta analysis, collaborator samples were shipped as frozen whole blood, as isolated PBMCs, or as DNA extracted from either sample type. The paper as a whole reports these results and caveats: How much clinical and demographic metadata was included differed by source and by participant, and the metadata was provided uncurated.

The CDR3, cysteine through phenylalanine, is 16 amino acids long. CDR3 DNA is the only sequence kept; it has 48 bases, read in frame from the first base. A word on this clone: What this receptor recognizes is not known. The record has no base qualities; no much larger clone is one base away.

The chain links TRBV21-1 with TRBJ1-5; the listed D gene, TRBD1, was not tested against the DNA. TRBV21-1 is shown as a pseudogene. The clonotype was recovered from a human donor in a cohort sampled during active COVID-19. What was sequenced was peripheral blood. The CDR3 reads CASSKGTGHSNQPQHF. DNA sequence: TGTGCCAGCAGCAAAGGGACAGGTCATAGCAATCAGCCCCAGCATTTT.